This TCR beta chain was obtained from a study of cytomegalovirus exposure and HLA in healthy donors. Study outcomes and limitations: The study listed 150 to 200 cytomegalovirus-associated TCR beta chains. HLA-A and HLA-B allele assignments for most subjects were reportedly predicted accurately using TCR beta sequences.

The study ran its PCR with 60 Vbeta and 13 Jbeta primers. Sequencing used immunoSEQ multiplex PCR; TCRdb keeps in-frame clones, though not all of them. The data show hundreds of thousands of clones, with about 75% seen just once and 2% to 2.5% held by the top ten. CDR1 SEHNR and CDR2 FQNEAQ come from the germline V gene (reference sequence). The CDR3 runs 15 residues. About this clone itself: Its antigen is undetermined. The junction differs from germline at one of its ends, possibly a read error.

Input material: PBMCs. J is TRBJ1-5 and V is TRBV7-9; no clear D gene. This receptor was taken from a female donor in good health and CMV-seronegative. The CDR3 sequence is CSSSLDAGFNQPQHF. DNA of the CDR3: TGTTCCAGCAGCTTAGACGCAGGCTTCAATCAGCCCCAGCATTTT.